This T cell receptor (beta chain) was recorded in a study of PD-L1 blockade in urothelial cancer (dated by TCRdb to the late 2010s). Context from the whole study: Every patient began therapy in the mid-2010s and was given atezolizumab 1,200 mg intravenously every 3 weeks. About nine tenths of the roughly 29 patients were identified as males with urothelial cancer of bladder origin, and a prior smoking history was reported by 18 of 29 patients. Patients had an ECOG performance status of 0 or 1 and had received between 0 and 3 prior chemotherapy regimens. Blood samples were analyzed 3 weeks after the start of treatment (second dose) and 6 weeks after the start of treatment. A median of roughly 140,000 T cells and 83,000 or so unique TCRs was obtained from blood samples, and a median clonality of roughly 0.08 was observed. The study, an exploratory multi-omic analysis, examined somatic, immune and clinical correlates of response to PD-L1 blockade with atezolizumab in urothelial cancer. TCR sequencing covered pretreatment tumor samples and matched, serially collected peripheral blood taken before and after atezolizumab treatment. Durable clinical benefit was defined as progression-free survival longer than 6 months, and TCR features were also tested against progression-free and overall survival. In the same patients, whole exome sequencing and RNA sequencing of pretreatment tumors were performed in addition to TCR sequencing. Roughly nine patients achieved durable clinical benefit and approximately 19 did not. Pretreatment blood TCR-seq was available for about 27 patients, at least one posttreatment blood collection was obtained for around 25 patients, and tumor TCR-seq was available for around 25 patients.

What the research found in general, with its limitations: Greater expansion of tumor-associated TCR clones in peripheral blood 3 weeks after the start of treatment was observed in patients with durable benefit (n of about 22, p = 0.022). Small sample size (n ≈ 27) and many exploratory analyses mean the results are intended to be hypothesis-generating. A pretreatment peripheral blood TCR clonality below the median was linked to improved progression-free and overall survival.

Looking up the germline V gene yields CDR1 MGHRA and CDR2 YSYEKL. Unmatched junction bases come to 14, with V trimmed by 3 bases and J by 12 bases. The CDR3 has 15 amino acids, counting the end cysteine and phenylalanine. The kept DNA is CDR3 alone, 45 bases in frame from the first base. The time point label corresponds to: pretreatment peripheral blood. The cohort comprised 29 patients with locally advanced or metastatic urothelial carcinoma treated at Memorial Sloan Kettering on a trial protocol. Peripheral blood mononuclear cells were collected pretreatment and during treatment, at between 1 and 8 total time points per patient. The Qiagen DNeasy Blood extraction kit was used to purify genomic DNA from total PBMCs and from tumor samples. PBMCs were collected pretreatment and during treatment, and were isolated and stored as previously described. Synthetic TCR analog templates were spiked into each PCR to estimate absolute template abundance from read counts. TCRbeta CDR3 regions were amplified from genomic DNA with bias-controlled V and J gene primers using the immunoSEQ assay. Rearranged TCRbeta segments were sequenced at approximately 20X coverage. Per the source publication's procedure: Clustering was used to correct sequencing errors, and CDR3s were annotated against IMGT to assign V, D and J genes. Downstream analyses used only productive TCRbeta rearrangements, leaving out any out-of-frame or stop-codon sequences. To compute clonality, Shannon entropy was normalized by the log of the number of unique productive sequences and then subtracted from one. Fisher's exact test with Benjamini-Hochberg correction, at a threshold of adjusted p below 0.01, was used to find clones that differed between time points or between blood and tumor. Sourced from immuneACCESS, this table was stored by TCRdb with only in-frame sequences that have V and J called. A share of the clones is absent; for the studies checked, an unresolved V gene accounts for under half, and the remainder has no known explanation. The V and J calls and clone size were taken over from that table, and D and trimming were inferred from the DNA. The table for this sample lists roughly 39,000 clones; approximately 90% of them were counted only once. The ten most abundant clones make up around 10% of the sample.

This clone has a single count. Its antigen is unknown. No base-level quality is on record; no much larger clone is a single base apart. Recombination linked TRBV4-1 to TRBJ2-1, with 7 middle bases fitting TRBD2. The clonotype originates from a woman aged 55-70 years with urothelial cancer. Sequenced material: PBMCs, taken around atezolizumab (anti-PD-L1) treatment. The DNA sequence is TGCGCCAGCAGCCACTTCAGTGAGGCGGGAGTTGTGCAGTTCTTC. It codes for CASSHFSEAGVVQFF.